The rows below give T cell receptor beta chains drawn from one sample of a study of OX40 agonist ivuxolimab in advanced cancers. Sequencing used immunoSEQ multiplex PCR; TCRdb keeps in-frame clones, though not all of them. The sample consists of about 64,000 clones, 84% of them appearing once. Source: CD4+ or CD8+ T cells sorted from blood, taken in a trial of the OX40 agonist ivuxolimab. Receptor source: an adult with an advanced solid tumor such as melanoma, head and neck, liver or kidney cancer. The CDR3 runs from the conserved cysteine through the conserved F or W. D genes are given only for firm matches. Rows give clone size only sometimes, using once, few, many, or a class for an expanded clone.

D gene: .; J gene: TRBJ1-2; clone size: .; V gene: TRBV6-5; CDR3 length: 13; CDR3 DNA: TGTGCCAGCAGTTACGCAGGAAACTATGGCTACACCTTC; CDR3 protein: CASSYAGNYGYTF
D gene: TRBD1; J gene: TRBJ1-2; clone size: .; V gene: TRBV28; CDR3 length: 14; CDR3 DNA: TGTGCCAGCAGACAAACGGGACAGGGGTATGGCTACACCTTC; CDR3 protein: CASRQTGQGYGYTF
D gene: .; J gene: TRBJ1-1; clone size: once; V gene: TRBV14; CDR3 length: 12; CDR3 DNA: TGTGCCAGCAGCTTCGCAGGTGTAGGAGCTTTCTTT; CDR3 protein: CASSFAGVGAFF
D gene: .; J gene: TRBJ1-1; clone size: .; V gene: TRBV29-1; CDR3 length: 13; CDR3 DNA: TGCAGCGTTGTTAGGGGGTTGAACACTGAAGCTTTCTTT; CDR3 protein: CSVVRGLNTEAFF
D gene: .; J gene: TRBJ1-6; clone size: .; V gene: TRBV28; CDR3 length: 15; CDR3 DNA: TGTGCCAGCAGTTTTCAAGACAGTGAGGGGTCACCCCTCCACTTT; CDR3 protein: CASSFQDSEGSPLHF
D gene: .; J gene: TRBJ2-7; clone size: .; V gene: TRBV7-9; CDR3 length: 15; CDR3 DNA: TGTGCCAGCAGCTTAACCTTGACAGGAGCCTACGAGCAGTACTTC; CDR3 protein: CASSLTLTGAYEQYF
D gene: TRBD1; J gene: TRBJ2-2; clone size: .; V gene: TRBV6-1; CDR3 length: 16; CDR3 DNA: TGTGCCAGCAGTGAATTACGGACAGGGGGAACCGGGGAGCTGTTTTTT; CDR3 protein: CASSELRTGGTGELFF
D gene: .; J gene: TRBJ1-2; clone size: once; V gene: TRBV7-9; CDR3 length: 15; CDR3 DNA: TGTGCCAGCAGCTTAGGTCGGCAGGGTTTTTCGGGCTACACCTTC; CDR3 protein: CASSLGRQGFSGYTF
D gene: .; J gene: TRBJ2-5; clone size: .; V gene: TRBV19; CDR3 length: 12; CDR3 DNA: TGTGCCAGTAGTCAGCGCCAAGAGACCCAGTACTTC; CDR3 protein: CASSQRQETQYF
D gene: TRBD1; J gene: TRBJ2-7; clone size: .; V gene: TRBV11-3; CDR3 length: 15; CDR3 DNA: TGTGCCAGCAGCTACCGGGACAGGGGAAACTACGAGCAGTACTTC; CDR3 protein: CASSYRDRGNYEQYF
D gene: .; J gene: TRBJ2-7; clone size: few; V gene: TRBV5-1; CDR3 length: 15; CDR3 DNA: TGCGCCAGCAGCTTAGATACAGGGAAGGGCTACGAGCAGTACTTC; CDR3 protein: CASSLDTGKGYEQYF
D gene: .; J gene: TRBJ2-7; clone size: .; V gene: TRBV7-9; CDR3 length: 15; CDR3 DNA: TGTGCCAGCAGCTTAGAGTCGGGCCCTTCCTACGAGCAGTACTTC; CDR3 protein: CASSLESGPSYEQYF
D gene: .; J gene: TRBJ1-5; clone size: .; V gene: TRBV12-5; CDR3 length: 13; CDR3 DNA: TGTGCTAGTGCCCTGGGGGGGAATCAGCCCCAGCATTTT; CDR3 protein: CASALGGNQPQHF
D gene: .; J gene: TRBJ1-1; clone size: .; V gene: TRBV7-9; CDR3 length: 17; CDR3 DNA: TGTGCCAGCAGCCTAGGACTTACGACGGATGTACACACTGAAGCTTTCTTT; CDR3 protein: CASSLGLTTDVHTEAFF